A single sample is the source of the 19 T cell receptor beta chains below, sequenced in a study of shared clonotypes between healthy human individuals. Measured with immunoSEQ multiplex PCR; TCRdb has only the in-frame clones, and not every one. The table shows 2,100,000 or so clones, with 95% occurring only once. Material for sequencing was naive CD4+ T cells sorted from blood. The subset: CD45RA+ positively selected. The receptors here all came from a man between 18 and 35 years old in good health.

The rearrangement joins TRBV6-5 to TRBJ2-1; 9 positions match TRBD2. The CDR3 covers 15 residues. J lost 6 bases, V lost 6 bases, and 9 bases had no gene match. Germline CDR1 and CDR2: MNHEY and SVGAGI. The CDR3 bases are TGTGCCAGCAGCCCTGGGGCTAGCGGGATCAATGAGCAGTTCTTC. Encoded protein: CASSPGASGINEQFF.

The rearrangement joins TRBV9 to TRBJ2-7, with TRBD2 as a possible D gene (6 bases). Germline lookup yields CDR1 SGDLS and CDR2 YYNGEE. CDR3 length: 14 amino acids. The V and J ends lost 0 bases and 3 bases respectively, with 10 bases between them. The CDR3 loop is CASSVAQEGYEQYF. CDR3 coding DNA: TGTGCCAGCAGCGTAGCCCAGGAGGGCTACGAGCAGTACTTC.

This chain joins TRBV4-1 and TRBJ1-2; a possible D gene is TRBD1 (6 bases). Trimming pared 1 base from V and 2 bases from J, leaving 14 bases between. Per germline, CDR1 MGHRA and CDR2 YSYEKL. The CDR3 spans 16 residues. CDR3 in amino acids: CASSQGQGKGNYGYTF. The CDR3 nucleotides read TGCGCCAGCAGCCAAGGGCAGGGGAAGGGGAACTATGGCTACACCTTC.

The V and J genes are TRBV19 and TRBJ2-7; TRBD1 aligns across 11 bases. Germline V gene lookup returns CDR1 LNHDA and CDR2 SQIVND (reference sequence). V trimming: 5 bases; J trimming: 6 bases; junction bases outside the gene matches: 6. The CDR3 length is 14 residues. The CDR3 sequence: CASSRTDRGLEQYF. The CDR3, as DNA: TGTGCCAGTAGTCGGACGGACAGGGGGCTCGAGCAGTACTTC.

This sequence joins TRBV7-2 and TRBJ2-7; 7 nucleotides align to TRBD2. This CDR3 comprises 15 residues. Germline CDR1 is SGHTA and CDR2 is FQGNSA. Trimming cost V 5 bases and J 2 bases; bases outside gene matches: 9. The CDR3 protein is CASSASGTATYEQYF. CDR3 nucleotides: TGTGCCAGCAGCGCAAGCGGGACTGCTACCTACGAGCAGTACTTC.

The chain combines TRBV11-3 with TRBJ2-3; no clear D. The germline gives CDR1 SGHNT, CDR2 YENEEA. CDR3 length: 12 residues. V lost 1 base to trimming and J lost 5 bases, with 4 bases between them. CDR3 nucleotide sequence: TGTGCCAGCAGCTTAGGCCAAGATACGCAGTATTTT. Protein product: CASSLGQDTQYF.

On this clone itself: Other DNA sequences in this specimen translate into the identical CDR3. V usage is TRBV5-1 and J usage is TRBJ1-4, with a tentative D call TRBD1 (6 bases). The CDR3 is 14 residues long. Trimming shortened V by 0 bases and J by 4 bases, and 7 bases separated the two germline ends. Germline lookup yields CDR1 SGHRS and CDR2 YFSETQ. The CDR3 DNA reads as TGCGCCAGCAGCTTGGAAGGGGGTAATGAAAAACTGTTTTTT. Encoded protein: CASSLEGGNEKLFF.

CDR3: CASSYVSSGRANIQYF. The CDR3 DNA reads as TGTGCCAGCAGTTATGTATCTAGCGGGAGGGCGAACATTCAGTACTTC. This sequence joins TRBV6-6 and TRBJ2-4, with 12 bases aligning to TRBD2. Losses at the gene ends were 3 bases for V and 7 bases for J; bases not matched to a gene: 7. From germline, CDR1 is MNHNY and CDR2 SVGAGI (reference sequence). CDR3 length: 16 amino acids.

The CDR3 region is CASSLGQIPRAGGTIYF. CDR3 coding DNA: TGCGCCAGCAGCTTGGGACAGATCCCTAGGGCAGGAGGCACCATATATTTT. The chain has TRBV5-1 and TRBJ1-3; D is possibly TRBD1 (5 bases). Trimming left V 0 bases short and J 9 bases short, with 22 bases between. Germline V gene lookup returns CDR1 SGHRS and CDR2 YFSETQ. The CDR3 contains 17 residues.

This chain joins TRBV4-1 and TRBJ1-4; possibly TRBD1 for D (6 bases). The CDR3 contains 15 residues. Germline V gene lookup returns CDR1 MGHRA and CDR2 YSYEKL. V gave up 0 bases and J gave up 6 bases, with 11 bases separating them. The CDR3 DNA is TGCGCCAGCAGCCAAGAAGGTCGGACAGATGAAAAACTGTTTTTT. This encodes CASSQEGRTDEKLFF.

Details on this clone: Additional DNA sequences in this sample encode the identical CDR3. This sequence joins TRBV29-1 and TRBJ2-2; no clear D gene. CDR3 length: 12 residues. V lost 4 bases and J 1 base, leaving 4 bases between the germline ends. Germline CDR1 and CDR2: SQVTM and ANQGSEA. The CDR3: CSVGQNTGELFF. CDR3 coding DNA: TGCAGCGTTGGACAGAACACCGGGGAGCTGTTTTTT.

This chain links TRBV5-1 with TRBJ2-7, with D possibly being TRBD2 (7 bases). The V gene's germline CDR1 is SGHRS and CDR2 YFSETQ. Trimming removed 4 bases from V and 5 bases from J, with 25 bases in between. The CDR3 loop spans 17 amino acids. CDR3: CASSGGRGSGEPNEQYF. CDR3 nucleotides: TGCGCCAGCAGCGGGGGCCGCGGAAGCGGGGAGCCGAACGAGCAGTACTTC.

This chain joins TRBV29-1 and TRBJ2-5; 8 bases match TRBD2. V shed 8 bases, J shed 2 bases, and the junction held 7 bases outside the gene matches. Per the germline V gene, CDR1 is SQVTM and CDR2 is ANQGSEA. The CDR3 extends over 13 amino acids. The CDR3 DNA follows: TGCAGCTACGGCACTAGCGGACAAGAGACCCAGTACTTC. It codes for CSYGTSGQETQYF.

On this clone: At one end the junction does not follow the germline gene, possibly because of a read error. This chain joins TRBV20-1 and TRBJ2-5; the D gene is possibly TRBD1 (6 bases). The CDR3 runs 10 residues. Germline values: CDR1 DFQATT, CDR2 SNEGSKA (reference sequence). The CDR3 loop reads CSALGQTLNF. CDR3 nucleotide sequence: TGCAGTGCTCTAGGACAGACCCTTAACTTC.

The chain has TRBV9 and TRBJ1-6; D unresolved. The CDR3 runs 13 residues. Germline V gene data show CDR1 as SGDLS and CDR2 as YYNGEE. V lost 0 bases and J 5 bases, leaving 3 bases between the germline ends. The DNA of the CDR3 is TGTGCCAGCAGCGTAGATCATAATTCACCCCTCCACTTT. It codes for CASSVDHNSPLHF.

In the case of this clone: Other DNA sequences of this sample code for an identical CDR3. The CDR3 sequence: CASSLDGPYEQYF. The CDR3 bases are TGTGCCAGCAGCTTAGACGGCCCCTACGAGCAGTACTTC. The chain links TRBV7-2 to TRBJ2-7; D uncertain. The V gene's germline CDR1 is SGHTA and CDR2 FQGNSA. The germline V and J ends were trimmed by 1 base and 2 bases, with 6 bases remaining between them. CDR3 length: 13 amino acids. Supplemented by reference TRBV7-2 and TRBJ2-7, the full variable domain reads GAGVSQSPSNKVTEKGKDVELRCDPISGHTALYWYRQSLGQGLEFLIYFQGNSAPDKSGLPSDRFSAERTGGSVSTLTIQRTQQEDSAVYLCASSLDGPYEQYFGPGTRLTVT.

The chain links TRBV7-8 to TRBJ1-1; 7 bases fit TRBD1. Germline-derived CDR1 and CDR2 are SGHVS and FQNEAQ. The CDR3 extends over 14 amino acids. V dropped 5 bases and J dropped 5; count of bases not matched to a gene: 8. As DNA, the CDR3 is TGTGCCAGCAGCGGCAGGACAGGCGGGACTGAAGCTTTCTTT. Residues: CASSGRTGGTEAFF.

This clone appeared once. This sequence joins TRBV30 and TRBJ1-5; D not certain. The length of the CDR3 is 14 residues. V dropped 4 bases and J dropped 3 bases, with 13 bases sitting between them. The V gene's germline CDR1 is GTSNPN and CDR2 SVGIG (reference sequence). The CDR3 is CAWTPQAINQPQHF. CDR3 bases: TGTGCCTGGACCCCCCAGGCGATCAATCAGCCCCAGCATTTT.

The rearrangement links TRBV5-4 to TRBJ2-7; the D is unclear. The length of the CDR3 is 11 residues. V lost 4 bases and J lost 5, with 7 bases in between. CDR1 and CDR2 from the germline V gene are SGHNT and YYREEE (reference sequence). The CDR3 DNA reads TGTGCCAGCAGCGGGGTACACGAGCAGTACTTC. It specifies CASSGVHEQYF. The variable domain in full, completed from reference TRBV5-4 and TRBJ2-7, reads ETGVTQSPTHLIKTRGQQVTLRCSSQSGHNTVSWYQQALGQGPQFIFQYYREEENGRGNFPPRFSGLQFPNYSSELNVNALELDDSALYLCASSGVHEQYFGPGTRLTVT.